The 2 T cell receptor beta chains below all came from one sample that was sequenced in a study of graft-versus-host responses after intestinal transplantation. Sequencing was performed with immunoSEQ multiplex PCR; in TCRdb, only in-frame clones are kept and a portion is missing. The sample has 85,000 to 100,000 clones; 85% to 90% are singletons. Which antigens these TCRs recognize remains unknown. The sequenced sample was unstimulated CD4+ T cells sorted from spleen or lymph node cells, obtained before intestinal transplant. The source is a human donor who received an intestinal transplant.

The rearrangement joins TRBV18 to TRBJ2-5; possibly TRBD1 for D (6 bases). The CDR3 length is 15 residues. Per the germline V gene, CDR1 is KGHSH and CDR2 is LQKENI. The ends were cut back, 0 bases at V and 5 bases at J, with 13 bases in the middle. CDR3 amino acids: CASSPPSGAGETQYF. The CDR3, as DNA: TGTGCCAGCTCACCACCGTCAGGGGCGGGCGAGACCCAGTACTTC.

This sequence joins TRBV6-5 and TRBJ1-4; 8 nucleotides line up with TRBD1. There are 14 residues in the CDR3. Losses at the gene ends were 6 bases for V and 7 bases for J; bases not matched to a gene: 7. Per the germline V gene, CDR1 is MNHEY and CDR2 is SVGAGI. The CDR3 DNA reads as TGTGCCAGCAGCCCAGGGGGCTCCGGTGAAAAACTGTTTTTT. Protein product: CASSPGGSGEKLFF.